This T cell receptor beta chain stems from a study of OX40 agonist ivuxolimab in advanced cancers. This clone was counted a few times. One junction end disagrees with the germline gene, perhaps due to a read error. Produced via immunoSEQ multiplex PCR; TCRdb's table is partial and in-frame only. The sample includes 55,000 to 85,000 clones, approximately 81% seen only once; the top ten take approximately 0.68%. This specimen consisted of CD4+ or CD8+ T cells sorted from blood, obtained in a trial of the OX40 agonist ivuxolimab. This clonotype originated in an adult with an advanced solid tumor such as melanoma, head and neck, liver or kidney cancer.

The CDR3 DNA sequence: TGTGCCAGCAGCCCGACGGGGAACTATGACTACACCTTC. Translated: CASSPTGNYDYTF. The rearrangement uses TRBV11-1 and TRBJ1-2; D ambiguous. CDR1 is SGHAT and CDR2 is FQDESV in the germline V gene (reference sequence). The CDR3 has 13 amino acids.